This T cell receptor beta chain was obtained from a study of T cell responses to AZD1222 COVID-19 vaccine. Looking at the study overall: Timing groups of about 4 and about 12 weeks for second doses were pooled.

This CDR3 contains 12 residues. Trimming took off 7 bases at V and 2 bases at J, with 8 bases between the two ends. CDR1 and CDR2 (germline): MNHEY, SVGAGI. Clones were sequenced by immunoSEQ multiplex PCR, and TCRdb holds only the in-frame ones, with some missing. The data show tens of thousands of clones, about 90% seen once. Concerning this clone itself: What it recognizes is unknown.

Whole-study results and caveats: Clonal diversity was possibly underestimated, and the donors were mostly white British, with more females. Samples come after the peak T cell response, not at day 14. Nearly half of spike-specific TCRs reportedly target unmutated variant regions.

The input for sequencing was peripheral blood, taken on day 0 of AZD1222 vaccination. The chain employs TRBV6-5 and TRBJ1-1; D gene uncertain. This clonotype originated in an adult in good health. CDR3 nucleotides: TGTGCCAGCACCCGGTTCAACACTGAAGCTTTCTTT. Its translation is CASTRFNTEAFF.